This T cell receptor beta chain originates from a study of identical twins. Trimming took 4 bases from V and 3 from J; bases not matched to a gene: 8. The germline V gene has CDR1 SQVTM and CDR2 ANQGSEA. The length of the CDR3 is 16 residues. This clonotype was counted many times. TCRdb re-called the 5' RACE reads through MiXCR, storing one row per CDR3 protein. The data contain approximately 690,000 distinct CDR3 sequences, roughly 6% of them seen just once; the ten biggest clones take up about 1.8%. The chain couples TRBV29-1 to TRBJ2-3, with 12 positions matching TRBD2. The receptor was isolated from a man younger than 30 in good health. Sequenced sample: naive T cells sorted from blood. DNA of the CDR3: TGCAGCGTTGGGCGGACTAGCGGGAAAGGGACAGATACGCAGTATTTT. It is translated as CSVGRTSGKGTDTQYF.